This T cell receptor (beta chain) comes out of a study of cytomegalovirus exposure and HLA in healthy donors (dated by TCRdb to about 2017). A note on the overall study: An earlier analysis of under 600 of the donors reported 250 to 350 Gb of sequence data and some 120 million unique TCR beta sequences from approximately 180 million T cells. Around 320 gigabases of sequencing data and 80 million or so unique TCR sequences were included in an early release covering around 650 HLA-typed donors. The genetic ancestry cluster associated with self-reported Caucasian donors included approximately 85% of the 398 genotyped donors. The study aimed to test whether signatures of past pathogen exposure could be identified by cataloging public T cell receptors. The study used immunosequencing to profile the T cell repertoires of about 670 subjects and linked those repertoires to cytomegalovirus serostatus. Along with the roughly 700-subject first cohort, a separate validation cohort of over a hundred different subjects was used. High-throughput TCR immunosequencing, statistical association of individual TCRs with disease status, and machine learning were combined to predict cytomegalovirus infection status. A later analysis re-analyzed previously published TCR beta repertoires from 666 donors and added high-resolution HLA genotyping to study TCR occurrence patterns. Rather than drawing on any new phenotypic data, the later analysis identified candidate immune exposures from TCR beta sequences and the way those sequences occurred across donors. To decide whether each TCR beta V gene segment behaved as functional or pseudogenic, an earlier analysis of some 570 of the donors relied on high-throughput TCR beta sequencing. Donor age, sex, ethnicity and CMV serostatus were compiled alongside the repertoire data. In a later genetic analysis, genome-wide SNP genotypes for about 55% of the roughly 700 donors were used, and that subset was treated as a discovery cohort. All discovery cohort repertoires had been generated using a single sequencing platform. Class I and class II HLA loci were covered by the typing at four-digit resolution. The number of typed donors differed by locus: about 620-640 for A, B, C, DRB1 and DQB1; approximately 520 for DQA1; 600 to 610 for DPA1; and about 470 for DPB1. Roughly five DR-DQ haplotypes were handled as single units for association and clustering, since linkage in the cohort was strong. Among 300 to 500 genotyped donors of the cohort, an average of around 240,000 unique TCR beta nucleotide sequences was sequenced per donor, of which about 18% were non-productive. Beyond this particular receptor, the publication reports: According to the authors, the approach could potentially be generalized to other disease states and immunological phenotypes. Because some donors lacked HLA typing at each locus, the association tests relied only on the typed subset. Immune exposure information for the cohort was limited to CMV serostatus. A further reported finding was that TCR beta sequences accurately predicted the HLA-A and HLA-B alleles for most subjects in the first cohort. In both the original and validation cohorts, the classifier was reported to diagnose cytomegalovirus status with high specificity and sensitivity. An association between a missense DCLRE1C variant and V-gene and J-gene trimming of TCR beta chains was found in a later genetic analysis and replicated in an independent cohort. In a later analysis, 15,000 to 20,000 TCR beta sequences were associated with specific HLA alleles at a false discovery rate of 0.05. A few of the identified cytomegalovirus-associated TCR beta chains were confirmed in vitro to be specific for cytomegalovirus antigens. Correlated functional status among segregating V segments might be attributable to linkage disequilibrium, but an unknown experimental factor could not be ruled out. Around 16 rarely observed V segments, including chromosome 9 orphons, were excluded from the earlier analysis of some 590 of the donors because counts were too low. Broadly in line with IMGT annotations, most TCR beta V segments showed up in productive rearrangements about 90% or about 30% of the time in an earlier analysis of approximately 640 of the donors. A group of highly shared sequence variants was considered likely to be a technical artifact of the sequencing pipeline. According to a later genetic analysis, donors in an Asian-associated ancestry cluster had fewer N-insertions in productive TCRs than the approximately 630-donor mean. According to a later analysis, most CMV-associated TCR beta chains appeared to be HLA-restricted, and the HLA associations seemed to be driven largely by CMV exposure. The presence/absence analyses assumed that sequencing depth was roughly uniform across donors, and that assumption may not be true. The study gave a list of under 200 TCR beta chains associated with cytomegalovirus. When HLA alleles, especially DR and DQ, strongly co-occurred, attributing TCR associations to individual alleles was difficult. In a later analysis, TCR association rates were found to vary across HLA loci, with the most associated TCRs seen for DRB1 alleles and the fewest for HLA-C alleles. In this cohort, only TCR beta chains were sequenced, and detectable features were limited by the absence of alpha or paired-chain data. Most TCR sequences were observed very rarely across donors, whereas some public TCRs were present in many individuals. Compared with equally common non-associated chains, HLA-associated TCR beta chains in a later analysis were more clonally expanded and had lower generation probabilities. Some IMGT-functional V segments, including TRBV6-2 and TRBV6-3, could not be told apart with the 87-base-pair reads, so those segments were excluded. A later analysis reported that several top co-occurrence clusters appeared linked to parvovirus B19, influenza, CMV and Epstein-Barr virus.

Library creation used the immunoSEQ multiplex PCR assay. For the multiplex PCR, a mixture combining 60 forward primers for TCR Vbeta segments and 13 reverse primers for TCR Jbeta segments was used. The CDR3 region of rearranged TCR beta genes was amplified from genomic DNA with a multiplex PCR assay. The amplified TCR beta libraries were sequenced on the Illumina HiSeq System as 87-base-pair reads. The study's own analysis went as follows. A later analysis tallied some 79 million unique TCR beta chains across the 650 to 750 repertoires, and some 10 million of those chains were shared by two or more donors. Raw reads were error-corrected and collapsed into unique sequences by a nearest-neighbor algorithm in which closely related sequences were merged to remove PCR and sequencing errors. To assign V, D and J gene segments, CDR3 sequences were aligned to IMGT reference sequences. Each retained sequence needed at least a six-nucleotide match to both a V gene segment and a J gene segment. A rearrangement counted as productive if the CDR3 had no stop codons and remained in frame with V and J, and every other rearrangement counted as non-productive. CDR3 was defined according to IMGT convention as the region running from the second conserved V-encoded cysteine to the conserved J-encoded phenylalanine. Sequences without an unambiguous match to a single V gene segment were excluded from the earlier analysis of a few hundred of the donors. An earlier analysis of 587 of the donors called V segments functional above 56.7% productive rearrangements and segregating when the between-donor standard deviation exceeded 5%. A statistical classification framework was built for diagnosing cytomegalovirus status from the catalog of TCR beta chain sequences. V and J gene assignment, in a later analysis, came from comparing TCR nucleotide sequences with IMGT/GENE-DB human TR gene sequences. The TCRdist pipeline was used in a later analysis to assign CDR3 sequences and most-parsimonious VDJ recombination scenarios. In a later analysis, each TCR beta chain was defined by its CDR3 amino acid sequence together with its V-gene family, and reads without a unique V-gene family were excluded. A later analysis removed several hundred highly shared, low-generation-probability nucleotide sequences to deal with suspected cross-contamination and a sequencing artifact. In a later analysis, a clonal expansion index was calculated for each public chain from normalized within-repertoire ranks of inferred template counts. In a later analysis, generation probabilities were computed with a VDJ recombination model fitted to out-of-frame rearrangements, and the resulting probabilities were checked against IGoR. Hypergeometric tests were used in a later analysis to score TCR-TCR, TCR-HLA and TCR-CMV co-occurrence, with a repertoire-size bias correction applied to the TCR pairs. In a later analysis, false discovery rates were estimated by permuting HLA or CMV assignments 20 times. In a later analysis, co-occurring TCRs were grouped using DBSCAN, with TCRdist sequence similarity added in when clustering inside HLA-allele-positive subsets. For co-occurrence clustering, repertoires with fewer than 30,000 or more than 120,000 public chains were excluded, along with a handful of repertoires with anomalous nucleotide sharing. Entries here come from immuneACCESS through TCRdb and include only in-frame sequences with V and J called. Some clones fail to appear in such tables; in the studies checked, an unresolved V gene covers under half of the shortfall, and the cause of the remainder is unknown. The V and J calls and the clone size are those of that table, but D and trimming were determined from the DNA. The sample's table lists a count of about 170,000 clones. The ten largest clones represent 1% to 1.5% of the sample.

The germline ends are 12 bases apart after V is trimmed by 3 bases and J by 3 bases. Including the terminal cysteine and phenylalanine, the CDR3 comprises 15 residues. This entry keeps only the CDR3 DNA: 45 bases, framed from base 1. Taken from the germline V gene, the CDR1 and CDR2 loops are SGHVS and FQNEAQ. In the case of this clone: Which antigen it targets is not known.

In total, over 600 healthy bone marrow donors made up the cohort. At the time of sampling, all cohort members were nominally healthy, though unrecorded immune exposures were likely present. The donor tested CMV seronegative, placing the donor among the roughly 400 seronegative members of the cohort. A peripheral blood sample was collected from each donor, and TCR beta sequencing was performed on peripheral blood mononuclear cells. Genomic DNA extraction from the blood cell samples was performed with the Qiagen DNeasy Blood Extraction Kit. Specimen: PBMCs. The rearrangement joined TRBV7-8 to TRBJ2-1; 5 matching bases give a weak D call of TRBD1. The TCR originated in a woman aged 55 to 70 in good health and CMV-seronegative. In nucleotides, the sequence is TGTGCCAGCAGCTTCCTCGGTCAGGGCTACAATGAGCAGTTCTTC. Translated, this gives CASSFLGQGYNEQFF.